This T cell receptor beta chain is from a study of T-cell reconstitution after alpha-beta-depleted transplantation in children. Notes on the study in general: Newly produced T cells mostly accounted for T-cell counts and diversity one year post-transplant. After transplant, high TCRbeta diversity at day 60 in some patients arose from surviving recipient T cells and thymic progenitors. In patients about two months after transplant, alpha-beta T cells reportedly arose from several hundred expanded graft clones.

This clonotype was seen more than once but under ten times. Its antigen is not identified. The TCRbeta library was prepared with unique molecular identifiers. TCRdb itself ran the PCR reads through MiXCR, one entry per CDR3 protein. This sample carries hundreds of thousands of distinct CDR3 sequences, roughly 13% of them seen once, and the ten largest clones take around 2%. The V and J ends lost 2 bases and 6 bases, in that order; junction bases with no gene match: 9. The CDR3 runs 16 residues. Germline V CDR1 and CDR2: MNHEY, SVGAGI. This clonotype was obtained from a male patient aged 10 to 17 who had a stem cell transplant for acute myeloid leukemia, so the T cells may come from the graft donor. This specimen consisted of PBMCs, mostly from graft donor cells, obtained 360 days after TCRalphabeta/CD19-depleted stem cell transplant. The chain couples TRBV6-5 to TRBJ2-3; 9 bases agree with TRBD2. The DNA for the CDR3 is TGTGCCAGCAGTTACGGGCCAGCGGGAGGTTTCGATACGCAGTATTTT. It is translated as CASSYGPAGGFDTQYF.